The TCR beta chain under discussion was sequenced for a study of cytomegalovirus exposure and HLA in healthy donors. Study findings and constraints: Cytomegalovirus-associated status was assigned to 150 or so TCR beta chains. According to a later analysis, donors in an Asian-associated ancestry cluster reportedly had fewer N-insertions than the approximately 730-donor mean.

The primer mix had 60 Vbeta and 13 Jbeta primers. Repertoires were generated with immunoSEQ multiplex PCR, while TCRdb's copy carries only in-frame clones and drops some. The repertoire holds 130,000 or so clones, with approximately 71% as singletons. Germline values: CDR1 SGHTA, CDR2 FQGNSA. The CDR3 is 15 amino acids. With 0 bases removed from V and 0 bases from J, the gap between germline ends came to 7 bases. As for this clone: Its antigen is not known.

Sequencing was performed on PBMCs. The sequence was obtained from a man in his forties in good health and CMV-seronegative. The rearrangement links TRBV7-2 to TRBJ2-3; D unclear. As DNA, the CDR3 is TGTGCCAGCAGCTTAGCCCTTACTAGCACAGATACGCAGTATTTT. It specifies CASSLALTSTDTQYF.